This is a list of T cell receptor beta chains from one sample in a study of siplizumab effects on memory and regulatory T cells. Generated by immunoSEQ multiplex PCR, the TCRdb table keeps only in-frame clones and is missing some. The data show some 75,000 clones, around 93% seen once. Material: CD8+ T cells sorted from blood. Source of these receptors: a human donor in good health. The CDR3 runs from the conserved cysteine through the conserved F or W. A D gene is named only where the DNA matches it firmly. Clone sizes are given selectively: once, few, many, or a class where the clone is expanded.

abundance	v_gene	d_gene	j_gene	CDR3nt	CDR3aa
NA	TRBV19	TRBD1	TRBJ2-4	TGTGCCAGTAGCGGGACAGACCGAACCAAAAACATTCAGTACTTC	CASSGTDRTKNIQYF
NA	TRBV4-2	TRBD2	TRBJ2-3	TGTGCCAGCAGCCAAGATGGCACTAGCGGCTTTGATACGCAGTATTTT	CASSQDGTSGFDTQYF
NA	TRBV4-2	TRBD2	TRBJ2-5	TGTGCCAGCAGCCAAGCTATGACTAGCGATCGGGAGACCCAGTACTTC	CASSQAMTSDRETQYF
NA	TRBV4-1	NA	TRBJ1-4	TGCGCCAGCAGCCAGGGGACACTGAATGAAAAACTGTTTTTT	CASSQGTLNEKLFF
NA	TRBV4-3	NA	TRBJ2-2	TGCGCCAGCAGCCAGACCCTCACAGGGTTGGAGGACACCGGGGAGCTGTTTTTT	CASSQTLTGLEDTGELFF
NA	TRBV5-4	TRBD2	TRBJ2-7	TGTGCCAGCAGCTCCACTAGCGGGGGGGACTACGAGCAGTACTTC	CASSSTSGGDYEQYF
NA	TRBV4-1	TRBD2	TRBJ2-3	TGCGCCAGCAGCCAAAGGACTAGCGGGGATACGCAGTATTTT	CASSQRTSGDTQYF
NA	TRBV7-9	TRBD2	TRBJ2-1	TGTGCCAGCAGCCTTACTAGCGGTTTATACAATGAGCAGTTCTTC	CASSLTSGLYNEQFF
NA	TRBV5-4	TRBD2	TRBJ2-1	TGTGCCAGCAGGCACGCGGGACTAGCCGGCTTCCGTGAGCAGTTCTTC	CASRHAGLAGFREQFF
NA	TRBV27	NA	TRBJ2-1	TGTGCCAGCAGTTTCGTAGGGTACAATGAGCAGTTCTTC	CASSFVGYNEQFF
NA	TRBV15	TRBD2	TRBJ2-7	TGTGCCACCAGCAGTGGGACTAGCGGGGGCTCCTACGAGCAGTACTTC	CATSSGTSGGSYEQYF
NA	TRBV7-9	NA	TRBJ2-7	TGTGCCAGCAGATTCGAATGGACCTACGAGCAGTACTTC	CASRFEWTYEQYF
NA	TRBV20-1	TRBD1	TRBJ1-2	TGCAGTGCTCCACAGGGGTACGGCTACACCTTC	CSAPQGYGYTF
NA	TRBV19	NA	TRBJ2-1	TGTGCCAGTAGTATCCAGGGGGGTAATGAGCAGTTCTTC	CASSIQGGNEQFF
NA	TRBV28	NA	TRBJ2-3	TGTGCCAGCAGTTTTTCGGCCAGCCACAGCACAGATACGCAGTATTTT	CASSFSASHSTDTQYF
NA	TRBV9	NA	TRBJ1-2	TGTGCCAGCAGCGCCGGGGACATCTATGGCTACACCTTC	CASSAGDIYGYTF
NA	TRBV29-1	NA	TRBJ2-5	TGCAGCGTTGAAGGGGGGGCGGGGACAGCCGAATCCGAAGAGACCCAGTACTTC	CSVEGGAGTAESEETQYF
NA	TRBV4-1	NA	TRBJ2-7	TGTGCCAGCAGCCCCTTTGGTCAGGGGTCCTACGAGCAGTACTTC	CASSPFGQGSYEQYF
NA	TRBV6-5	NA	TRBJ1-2	TGTGCCAGCAGTTACTCGTCGGGGTGGTATGGCTACACCTTC	CASSYSSGWYGYTF
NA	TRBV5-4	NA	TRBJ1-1	TGTGCCAGCAGCTTGTCGACCTACGCTGAAGCTTTCTTT	CASSLSTYAEAFF
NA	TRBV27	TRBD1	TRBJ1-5	TGTGCCAGCGGAGAGACAGGGGGCTTTGGCAATCAGCCCCAGCATTTT	CASGETGGFGNQPQHF
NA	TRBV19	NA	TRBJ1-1	TGTGCCAGTAGTATACGGGCAGGGGCTTACACTGAAGCTTTCTTT	CASSIRAGAYTEAFF
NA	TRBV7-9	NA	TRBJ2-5	TGTGCCAGCAGCTTTAGTCGTGTAGATTTGGAGACCCAGTACTTC	CASSFSRVDLETQYF
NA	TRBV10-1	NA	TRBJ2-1	TGCGCCAGCAGTGAGCAGGCAGGGAGTGAGCAGTTCTTC	CASSEQAGSEQFF
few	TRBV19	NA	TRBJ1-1	TGTGCCAGTAGTAGGGGTTCGAACACTGAAGCTTTCTTT	CASSRGSNTEAFF
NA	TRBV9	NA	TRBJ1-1	TGTGCCAGCAGCGTAGCGGGGAACACTGAAGCTTTCTTT	CASSVAGNTEAFF
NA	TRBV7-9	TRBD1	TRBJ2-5	TGTGCCAGCAGCTTCGGGACAGCCGGGGAGACCCAGTACTTC	CASSFGTAGETQYF
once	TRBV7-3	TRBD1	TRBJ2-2	TGTGCCAGCAGCTTAGGGGGACAGGAGAACACCGGGGAGCTGTTTTTT	CASSLGGQENTGELFF
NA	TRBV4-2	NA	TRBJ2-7	TGTGCCAGCAGCCAAGCCTCAGATCCGGACGAGCAGTACTTC	CASSQASDPDEQYF
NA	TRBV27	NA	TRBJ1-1	TGTGCCAGCAGTGGCCCGGGTCTGAACACTGAAGCTTTCTTT	CASSGPGLNTEAFF
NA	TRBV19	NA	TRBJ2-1	TGTGCCAGTAGTATACCCCCTGGAGAGCAGTTCTTC	CASSIPPGEQFF
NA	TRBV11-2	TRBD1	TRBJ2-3	TGTGCCAGCAGTTATCTGACAGGGGGAGATACGCAGTATTTT	CASSYLTGGDTQYF
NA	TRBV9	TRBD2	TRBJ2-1	TGTGCCAGCAGCGGGTCTAGCGGGGGGCTCAATGAGCAGTTCTTC	CASSGSSGGLNEQFF
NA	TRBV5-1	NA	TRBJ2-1	TGCGCCAGCAGCTTGGCTTCCGGGGGCTACTACAATGAGCAGTTCTTC	CASSLASGGYYNEQFF
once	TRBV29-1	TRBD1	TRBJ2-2	TGCAGCGCGGACAGGGAAACCGGGGAGCTGTTTTTT	CSADRETGELFF
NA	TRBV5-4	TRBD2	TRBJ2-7	TGTGCCAGCAGCTTGCTTCCCCTAGCGGGCCACGAGCAGTACTTC	CASSLLPLAGHEQYF
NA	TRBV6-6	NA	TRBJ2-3	TGTGCTTCGCGCAGCATCACAGATACGCAGTATTTT	CASRSITDTQYF
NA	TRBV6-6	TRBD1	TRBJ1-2	TGTGCCAGCAGTCCTCCCGGGACAGCCTATGGCTACACCTTC	CASSPPGTAYGYTF
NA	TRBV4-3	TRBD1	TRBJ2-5	TGCGCCAGCAGCCAACAAGGACCAGGGGGAATGGAGAAGACCCAGTACTTC	CASSQQGPGGMEKTQYF
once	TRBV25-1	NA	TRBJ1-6	TGTGCCAGCAGTTCCCCCACGTACGGGTATAATTCACCCCTCCACTTT	CASSSPTYGYNSPLHF
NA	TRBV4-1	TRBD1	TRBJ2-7	TGCGCCAGCAGCGGACAGGGTACCTACGAGCAGTACTTC	CASSGQGTYEQYF
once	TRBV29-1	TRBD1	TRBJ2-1	TGCAGCGTTGAAGGACCGGTGGGGACAGCCTCCTACAATGAGCAGTTCTTC	CSVEGPVGTASYNEQFF
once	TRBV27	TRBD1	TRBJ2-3	TGTGCCAGCAGTACAACAGGGGACGCAGATACGCAGTATTTT	CASSTTGDADTQYF
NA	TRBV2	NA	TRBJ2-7	TGTGCCAGCACTGTTCTATACGAGCAGTACTTC	CASTVLYEQYF
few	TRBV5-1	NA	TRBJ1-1	TGCGCCAGCAGCTTGGGGACTGAAGCTTTCTTT	CASSLGTEAFF
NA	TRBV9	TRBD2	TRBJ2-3	TGTGCCAGCAGCGTATTCCTAGCGGGGGGCCCTGAGGATACGCAGTATTTT	CASSVFLAGGPEDTQYF
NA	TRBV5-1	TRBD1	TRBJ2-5	TGCGCCAGCAGCCTCCAGGGACAGGATTACCAAGAGACCCAGTACTTC	CASSLQGQDYQETQYF
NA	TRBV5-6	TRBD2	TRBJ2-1	TGTGCCAGCAGCTTACGACTAGCGGGGGACCACAATGAGCAGTTCTTC	CASSLRLAGDHNEQFF
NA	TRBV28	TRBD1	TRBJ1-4	TGTGCCAGCGGCCGACAGGGGAGTGAAAAACTGTTTTTT	CASGRQGSEKLFF
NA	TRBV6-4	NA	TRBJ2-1	TGTGCCAGCGCTGTGGGGACGGACAATGAGCAGTTCTTC	CASAVGTDNEQFF
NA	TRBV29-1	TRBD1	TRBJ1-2	TGCAGCGTTGGGGCAGGGGGTGGCTATGGCTACACCTTC	CSVGAGGGYGYTF
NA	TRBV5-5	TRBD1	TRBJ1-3	TGTGCCAGCAGCCGCGCTATAACAGGGGTAGGTTTT	CASSRAITGVGF
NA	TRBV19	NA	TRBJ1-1	TGTGCCAGTAGTATGGGCCTTCTTGAAGCTTTCTTT	CASSMGLLEAFF
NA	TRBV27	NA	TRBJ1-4	TGTGCCAGCAGTTTATCGGCCCAGGGTCTCCATGAAAAACTGTTTTTT	CASSLSAQGLHEKLFF
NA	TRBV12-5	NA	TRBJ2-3	TGTGCTAGTGGTTTGGTAAGGGGGAGCACAGATACGCAGTATTTT	CASGLVRGSTDTQYF
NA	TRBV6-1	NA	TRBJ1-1	TGTGCCAGCAGTGAATATACCATCACTGAAGCTTTCTTT	CASSEYTITEAFF
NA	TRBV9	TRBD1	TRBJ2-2	TGTGCCAGCAGCGCGCTACAGGGGCCCTTTAACACCGGGGAGCTGTTTTTT	CASSALQGPFNTGELFF